This T cell receptor (beta chain) stems from a study of blood T cell repertoires in COVID-19. Study-level background: Sites across the United States, Italy and Spain contributed samples from acute and convalescent COVID-19.

Some clones are missing from TCRdb's copy, which holds only in-frame ones; the method was immunoSEQ multiplex PCR. The table records 150,000 or so clones, approximately 80% of them present only once. This CDR3 is built from 16 residues. Trimming left V 2 bases short and J 6 bases short, with 17 bases between. Germline V lookup: CDR1 SGHAT, CDR2 FQNNGV. This clonotype originated in a human donor in a cohort sampled during active COVID-19. Source material: peripheral blood. The chain employs TRBV11-2 and TRBJ2-1, with D possibly being TRBD2 (5 bases). The CDR3 sequence is CASSLLPGLAANEQFF. CDR3 DNA: TGTGCCAGCAGCTTACTCCCCGGGCTAGCCGCCAATGAGCAGTTCTTC.